A single sample gave rise to the 21 T cell receptor beta chains below, sequenced in a study of multiple sclerosis patients with progressive multifocal leukoencephalopathy (dated by TCRdb to the late 2010s). Preparation of the library involved the immunoSEQ multiplex PCR assay. This is the immuneACCESS table as TCRdb keeps it, with only in-frame sequences that have V and J called. A part of the clones is gone; compared with another copy, unresolved V genes explain less than half, and the rest is unexplained. The sample records approximately 30,000 clones, around 87% of which are singletons. In total, the top ten clones hold approximately 1.2% of the sample. The sample's time point label, decoded: more than ten months of natalizumab therapy. According to the study, the label for this sample's treatment or condition signals: on natalizumab therapy at sampling. The sample was PBMCs, taken from a patient treated with natalizumab. These receptors were taken from a human donor with multiple sclerosis.

As concerns this clone: At one boundary the junction diverges from the germline segment, which might be a read error. The CDR3 DNA sequence: TGTGCTAGCAGCTTCTGGGGCACCGGGGAGCTGTTTTTT. Translating gives CASSFWGTGELFF. V gene TRBV7-7 combines with J gene TRBJ2-2; unclear D gene. The CDR3 contains 13 residues. Germline assignment: CDR1 SSHAT and CDR2 FNYEAQ (reference sequence).

The V call is TRBV9, the J call TRBJ1-3; 7 nucleotides align to TRBD1. The CDR3 is made up of 13 amino acids. Germline V lookup: CDR1 SGDLS, CDR2 YYNGEE. The ends lost 1 base at V and 9 bases at J; junction bases unmatched: 4. CDR3 nucleotide sequence: TGTGCCAGCAGCGTACAGGGGGGCGGCACCATATATTTT. This encodes CASSVQGGGTIYF.

The chain has TRBV9 and TRBJ1-2; possibly TRBD1 for D (6 bases). The CDR3 is 12 amino acids. Trimming took off 9 bases at V and 3 bases at J, with 12 bases between the two ends. The germline V gene encodes CDR1 SGDLS and CDR2 YYNGEE. The CDR3 DNA sequence: TGTGCCACCTGGGACACCTACTATGGCTACACCTTC. Translating gives CATWDTYYGYTF. Combining the CDR3 with reference TRBV9 and TRBJ1-2 gives the whole variable domain DSGVTQTPKHLITATGQRVTLRCSPRSGDLSVYWYQQSLDQGLQFLIQYYNGEERAKGNILERFSAQQFPDLHSELNLSSLELGDSALYFCATWDTYYGYTFGSGTRLTVV.

There are a few counts of this clone. This sequence joins TRBV30 and TRBJ2-1; 8 positions match TRBD2. The CDR3 sequence is 15 residues long. V lost 0 bases, J lost 4 bases, and 5 bases stayed unmatched. The germline gives CDR1 GTSNPN, CDR2 SVGIG (reference sequence). This chain's CDR3 is CAWSVDGGGYNEQFF. The CDR3 nucleotides are TGTGCCTGGAGTGTAGACGGGGGGGGTTACAATGAGCAGTTCTTC.

The gene calls are TRBV5-1 and TRBJ1-1; TRBD1 aligns across 7 bases. Germline CDR1 and CDR2: SGHRS and YFSETQ. This CDR3 spans 15 amino acids. With 4 bases clipped from V and 1 base from J, the junction kept 7 bases outside the gene matches. The CDR3 bases are TGCGCCAGCAGCGCCAGGACAGGAGGGAACACTGAAGCTTTCTTT. Translated, it gives CASSARTGGNTEAFF. The whole variable domain, filled in from reference TRBV5-1 and TRBJ1-1, reads KAGVTQTPRYLIKTRGQQVTLSCSPISGHRSVSWYQQTPGQGLQFLFEYFSETQRNKGNFPGRFSGRQFSNSRSEMNVSTLELGDSALYLCASSARTGGNTEAFFGQGTRLTVV.

V and J are TRBV7-2 and TRBJ1-2, with 7 bases that match TRBD1. This CDR3 spans 14 amino acids. J gave up 8 bases and V 1 base, and 7 bases lay outside the gene matches. Germline V gene sequence: CDR1 SGHTA, CDR2 FQGNSA. Written as DNA, the CDR3 is TGTGCCAGCAGCTTAGACTGGGACAGCAGGGGCTACACCTTC. Translating gives CASSLDWDSRGYTF.

The gene calls are TRBV28 and TRBJ2-7; perhaps TRBD2 as D (7 bases). The V end lost 4 bases, the J end lost 2 bases, and 15 bases lay between the germline ends. CDR1 MDHEN and CDR2 SYDVKM come from the germline V gene. This CDR3 has 15 residues. The CDR3 loop is CASSSRGARAYEQYF. The CDR3 coding sequence is TGTGCCAGCAGTTCCCGGGGGGCCAGGGCCTACGAGCAGTACTTC.

The rearrangement joins TRBV7-2 to TRBJ2-1, with TRBD1 matching 9 bases. The CDR3 has 16 amino acids. Trimming cost V 2 bases and J 5 bases; bases outside gene matches: 7. Germline assignment: CDR1 SGHTA and CDR2 FQGNSA. The CDR3 bases are TGTGCCAGCAGCTTATCCGGGACAGGGAGAAACAATGAGCAGTTCTTC. It codes for CASSLSGTGRNNEQFF.

The rearrangement joins TRBV7-2 to TRBJ2-7; 8 positions agree with TRBD1. There are 14 residues in the CDR3. CDR1 SGHTA and CDR2 FQGNSA come from the germline V gene. Trimming removed 5 bases from V and 7 bases from J; junction bases left unmatched: 10. CDR3 bases: TGTGCCAGCAGCCCCCAGGGGGCAAGTGCGGAGCAGTACTTC. This sequence encodes CASSPQGASAEQYF.

A note on this clone: At one boundary the junction diverges from the germline segment, which might be a read error. The chain uses TRBV7-7 and TRBJ2-5; the match to TRBD2 covers 9 bases. CDR3 length equals 15 residues. CDR1 and CDR2 (germline): SSHAT, FNYEAQ (reference sequence). The CDR3 coding sequence is TGTGCTAGCAGCTCCCGAGCGGGGGGACAAGAGACCCAGTACTTC. It encodes CASSSRAGGQETQYF.

CDR3 residues: CASSLDSGTQYF. CDR3 nucleotide sequence: TGCGCCAGCAGCTTGGATTCGGGGACCCAGTACTTC. The chain is built from TRBV5-1 and TRBJ2-5, with unresolved D. CDR1 and CDR2 from the germline V gene are SGHRS and YFSETQ. V gave up 0 bases and J gave up 7 bases, with 7 bases separating them. CDR3 size: 12 residues. Full variable domain (outside the CDR3, taken from reference TRBV5-1 and TRBJ2-5): KAGVTQTPRYLIKTRGQQVTLSCSPISGHRSVSWYQQTPGQGLQFLFEYFSETQRNKGNFPGRFSGRQFSNSRSEMNVSTLELGDSALYLCASSLDSGTQYFGPGTRLLVL.

The V and J genes are TRBV11-2 and TRBJ1-3, with D possibly matching TRBD1 (6 bases). The V end lost 6 bases, the J end lost 7 bases, and 19 bases lay between the germline ends. This CDR3 comprises 15 residues. From germline, CDR1 is SGHAT and CDR2 FQNNGV. The CDR3 protein is CASRRPGVRGNTIYF. The CDR3 DNA follows: TGTGCCAGCAGGCGACCAGGGGTCCGAGGGAACACCATATATTTT.

V and J are TRBV7-2 and TRBJ2-3; 8 bases match TRBD2. V dropped 3 bases and J dropped 7; count of bases not matched to a gene: 6. The CDR3 covers 14 residues. Germline loops: CDR1 SGHTA, CDR2 FQGNSA. CDR3 DNA sequence: TGTGCCAGCAGCTTTGTTGCGGGGGGTAATACGCAGTATTTT. Protein product: CASSFVAGGNTQYF.

This chain joins TRBV15 and TRBJ2-5, with TRBD2 as a possible D gene (6 bases). Germline-derived CDR1 and CDR2 are LNHNV and YYDKDF (reference sequence). This CDR3 comprises 16 residues. The V and J ends lost 3 bases and 9 bases respectively, with 23 bases between them. This chain's CDR3 is CATSSGVGTVTGAQYF. CDR3 DNA sequence: TGTGCCACCAGCAGCGGGGTGGGGACTGTTACGGGGGCCCAGTACTTC. The entire variable domain, with the rest obtained from reference TRBV15 and TRBJ2-5, is as follows: DAMVIQNPRYQVTQFGKPVTLSCSQTLNHNVMYWYQQKSSQAPKLLFHYYDKDFNNEADTPDNFQSRRPNTSFCFLDIRSPGLGDTAMYLCATSSGVGTVTGAQYFGPGTRLLVL.

The chain couples TRBV7-9 to TRBJ2-2; D is uncertain. The V end lost 7 bases, the J end lost 0 bases, and 15 bases lay between the germline ends. CDR3 length: 16 residues. The germline CDR1 and CDR2 sequences are SEHNR and FQNEAQ (reference sequence). The CDR3, as DNA: TGTGCCAGCACCCTTAAACTTAGTTCGAACACCGGGGAGCTGTTTTTT. It translates to CASTLKLSSNTGELFF.

The chain's CDR3 is CASTPRGPHYTGELFF. The DNA for the CDR3 is TGTGCCAGCACCCCCCGGGGGCCCCACTACACCGGGGAGCTGTTTTTT. The V gene is TRBV6-6, the J gene TRBJ2-2; D might be TRBD1 or TRBD2, each matching 6 bases. V was trimmed by 7 bases and J by 3 bases, leaving 18 bases between them. CDR1 and CDR2 from the germline V gene are MNHNY and SVGAGI (reference sequence). The CDR3 is 16 amino acids.

Concerning this clone: Germline and junction disagree at one end, which may indicate a read error. V is TRBV28 and J is TRBJ1-3; D uncertain. The CDR3 is 13 amino acids. The germline gives CDR1 MDHEN, CDR2 SYDVKM. DNA for the CDR3: TGTGCCAGCAGTTTTTTGACTGGGAACACCATATATTTT. It is translated as CASSFLTGNTIYF. The complete variable domain, with remaining parts taken from reference TRBV28 and TRBJ1-3, reads DVKVTQSSRYLVKRTGEKVFLECVQDMDHENMFWYRQDPGLGLRLIYFSYDVKMKEKGDIPEGYSVSREKKERFSLILESASTNQTSMYLCASSFLTGNTIYFGEGSWLTVV.

The rearrangement uses TRBV6-4 and TRBJ1-2; D ambiguous. Germline values: CDR1 MRHNA, CDR2 SNTAGT. The CDR3 has 15 amino acids. V lost 0 bases to trimming and J lost 7 bases, with 15 bases between them. CDR3 in DNA: TGTGCCAGCAGTGACTCTTTGACATCTCGGAGTGGCTACACCTTC. Residues: CASSDSLTSRSGYTF.

This clone showed up just a few times. This sequence joins TRBV5-4 and TRBJ2-7, with a possible D match to TRBD1 (6 bases). The V gene lost 5 bases and the J gene lost 2 bases, with 11 bases spanning the gap. This CDR3 region has 13 residues. The germline CDR1 and CDR2 sequences are SGHNT and YYREEE (reference sequence). The CDR3 spells CASRLGQTYEQYF. The CDR3 DNA sequence: TGTGCCAGCAGACTAGGACAGACCTACGAGCAGTACTTC.

The chain joins TRBV18 to TRBJ2-7; D may be TRBD1 (6 bases). Per germline, CDR1 KGHSH and CDR2 LQKENI. V lost 1 base, J lost 3 bases, and 16 bases lay in between. CDR3 length equals 16 residues. The CDR3 spells CASSPQRTVGGYEQYF. In DNA form, the CDR3 reads TGTGCCAGCTCACCACAACGGACAGTTGGAGGCTACGAGCAGTACTTC.

This clone was picked up a small number of times. This chain joins TRBV5-8 and TRBJ2-7; 9 bases agree with TRBD1. This CDR3 has 14 residues. CDR1 SGHTS and CDR2 YDEGEE come from the germline V gene. J was trimmed by 1 base and V by 3 bases; bases with no gene match: 2. The CDR3 coding sequence is TGTGCCAGCAGCTGGACAGGGGCATCCTACGAGCAGTACTTC. As protein: CASSWTGASYEQYF.